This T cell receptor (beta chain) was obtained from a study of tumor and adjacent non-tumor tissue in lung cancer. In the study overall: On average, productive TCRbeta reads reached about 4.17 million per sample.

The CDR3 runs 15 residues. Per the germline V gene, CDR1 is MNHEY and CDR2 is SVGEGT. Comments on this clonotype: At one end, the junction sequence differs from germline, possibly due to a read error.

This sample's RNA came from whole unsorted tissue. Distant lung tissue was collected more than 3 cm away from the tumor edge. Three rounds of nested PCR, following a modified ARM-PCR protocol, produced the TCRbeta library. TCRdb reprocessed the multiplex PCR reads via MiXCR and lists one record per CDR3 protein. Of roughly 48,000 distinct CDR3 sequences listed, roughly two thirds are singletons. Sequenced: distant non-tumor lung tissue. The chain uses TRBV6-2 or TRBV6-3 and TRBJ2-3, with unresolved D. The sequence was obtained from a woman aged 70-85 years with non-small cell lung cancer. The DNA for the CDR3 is TGTGCCATCAGTTTATGGGATCCAAGCTTGGATACGCAGTATTTT. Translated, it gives CAISLWDPSLDTQYF.